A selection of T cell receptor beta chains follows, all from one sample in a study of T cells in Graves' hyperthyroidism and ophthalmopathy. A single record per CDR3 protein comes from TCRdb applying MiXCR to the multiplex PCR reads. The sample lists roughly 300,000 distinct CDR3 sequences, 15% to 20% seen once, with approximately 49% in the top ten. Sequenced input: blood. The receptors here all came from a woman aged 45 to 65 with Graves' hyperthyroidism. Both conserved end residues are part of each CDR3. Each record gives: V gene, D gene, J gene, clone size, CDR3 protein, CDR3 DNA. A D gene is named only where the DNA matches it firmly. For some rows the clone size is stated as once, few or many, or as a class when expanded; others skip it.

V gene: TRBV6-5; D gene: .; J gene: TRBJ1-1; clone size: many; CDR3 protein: CASSYSEISNTEAFF; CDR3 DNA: TGTGCCAGCAGTTACTCGGAGATATCAAACACTGAAGCTTTCTTT
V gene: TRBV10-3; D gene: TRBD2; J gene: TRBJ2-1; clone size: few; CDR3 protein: CAISGRGTSGSNEQFF; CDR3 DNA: TGTGCCATCAGTGGGAGGGGGACTAGCGGCTCTAATGAGCAGTTCTTC
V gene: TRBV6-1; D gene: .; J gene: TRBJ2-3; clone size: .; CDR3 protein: CASSTQTDTQYF; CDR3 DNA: TGTGCCAGCAGCACCCAGACAGATACGCAGTATTTT
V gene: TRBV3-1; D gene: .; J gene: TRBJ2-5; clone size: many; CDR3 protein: CATGGEETQYF; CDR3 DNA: TGTGCCACCGGAGGGGAAGAGACCCAGTACTTC
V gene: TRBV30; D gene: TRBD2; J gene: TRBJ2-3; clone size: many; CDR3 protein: CACPHGGSSGDTQYF; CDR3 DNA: TGTGCCTGCCCCCACGGGGGGTCGTCTGGGGATACGCAGTATTTT
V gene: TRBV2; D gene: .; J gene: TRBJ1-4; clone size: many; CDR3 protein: CASSRSRVEGEKLFF; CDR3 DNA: TGTGCCAGCAGCCGATCCCGGGTGGAGGGAGAAAAACTGTTTTTT
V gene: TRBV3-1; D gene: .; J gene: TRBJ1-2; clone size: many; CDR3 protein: CASSQEGSYGYTF; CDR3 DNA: TGTGCCAGCAGCCAAGAGGGCAGCTATGGCTACACCTTC
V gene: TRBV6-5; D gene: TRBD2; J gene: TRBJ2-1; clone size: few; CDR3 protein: CASSYSKPGGGRNEQFF; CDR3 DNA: TGTGCCAGCAGTTACTCGAAGCCGGGAGGAGGTCGAAATGAGCAGTTCTTC
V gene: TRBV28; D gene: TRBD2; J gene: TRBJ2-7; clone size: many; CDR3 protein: CASNPLARAYEQYF; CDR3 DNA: TGTGCCAGCAACCCACTAGCGAGGGCCTACGAGCAGTACTTC
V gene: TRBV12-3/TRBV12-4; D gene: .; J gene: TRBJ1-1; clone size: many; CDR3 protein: CASSFQGWTEAFF; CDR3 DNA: TGTGCCAGCAGTTTCCAGGGGTGGACTGAAGCTTTCTTT
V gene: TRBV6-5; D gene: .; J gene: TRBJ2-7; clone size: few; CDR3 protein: CASSYSGDADTEQYF; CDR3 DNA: TGTGCCAGCAGCTACTCTGGGGACGCCGATACCGAGCAGTACTTC
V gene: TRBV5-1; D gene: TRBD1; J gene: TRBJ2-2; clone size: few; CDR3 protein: CASSVGGSTGELFF; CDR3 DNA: TGCGCCAGCAGCGTAGGGGGCAGCACCGGGGAGCTGTTTTTT
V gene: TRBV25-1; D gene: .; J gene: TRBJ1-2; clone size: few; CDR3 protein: CASSVTRDGYTF; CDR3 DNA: TGTGCCAGCAGTGTCACCAGGGATGGCTACACCTTC
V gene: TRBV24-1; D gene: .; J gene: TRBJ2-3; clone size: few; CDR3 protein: CATSTPIYTDTQYF; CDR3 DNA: TGTGCCACCAGTACTCCTATATACACAGATACGCAGTATTTT
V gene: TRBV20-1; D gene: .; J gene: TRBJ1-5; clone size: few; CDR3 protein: CSAREFFQARNQPQHF; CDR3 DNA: TGCAGTGCTAGGGAGTTTTTTCAGGCGCGCAATCAGCCCCAGCATTTT
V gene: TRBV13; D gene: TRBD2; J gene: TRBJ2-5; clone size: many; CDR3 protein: CASSSGGGKETQYF; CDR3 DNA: TGTGCCAGCAGCTCCGGCGGGGGGAAAGAGACCCAGTACTTC
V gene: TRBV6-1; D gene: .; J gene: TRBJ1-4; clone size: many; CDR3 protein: CASSEALSALGEKLFF; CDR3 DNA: TGTGCCAGCAGTGAAGCGCTTTCGGCATTAGGGGAAAAACTGTTTTTT
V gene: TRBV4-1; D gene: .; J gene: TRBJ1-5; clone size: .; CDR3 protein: CASSQATRVFNQPQHF; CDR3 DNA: TGCGCCAGCAGCCAAGCCACAAGGGTCTTCAATCAGCCCCAGCATTTT
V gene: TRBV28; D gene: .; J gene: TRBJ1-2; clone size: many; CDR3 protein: CASSFLGRGYGYTF; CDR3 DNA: TGTGCCAGCAGTTTCCTGGGCAGGGGCTATGGCTACACCTTC
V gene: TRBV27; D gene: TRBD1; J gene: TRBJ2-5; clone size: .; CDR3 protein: CASGKSGTGKETQYF; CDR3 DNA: TGTGCCAGCGGGAAATCTGGGACAGGGAAAGAGACCCAGTACTTC
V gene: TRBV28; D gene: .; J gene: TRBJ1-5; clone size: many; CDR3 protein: CASSIRTLDSNQPQHF; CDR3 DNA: TGTGCCAGCAGCATCAGGACTCTGGATAGCAATCAGCCCCAGCATTTT
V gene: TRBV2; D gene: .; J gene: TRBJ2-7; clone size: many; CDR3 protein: CASLGSLSYEQYF; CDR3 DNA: TGTGCCAGCCTGGGCAGTCTGAGCTACGAGCAGTACTTC
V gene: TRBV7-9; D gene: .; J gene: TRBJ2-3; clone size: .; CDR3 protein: CASSQSRGTDTQYF; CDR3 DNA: TGTGCCAGCAGCCAATCGAGGGGGACAGATACGCAGTATTTT
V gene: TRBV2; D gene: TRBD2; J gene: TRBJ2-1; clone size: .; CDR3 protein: CASSGTRSYNEQFF; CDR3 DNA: TGTGCCAGCAGCGGGACTAGATCCTACAATGAGCAGTTCTTC
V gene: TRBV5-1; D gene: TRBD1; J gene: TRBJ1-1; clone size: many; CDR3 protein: CASRLTGGNTEAFF; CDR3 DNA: TGCGCCAGCAGATTGACAGGGGGGAACACTGAAGCTTTCTTT
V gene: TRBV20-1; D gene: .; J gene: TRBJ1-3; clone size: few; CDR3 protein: CSASHSSGNTIYF; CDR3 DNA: TGCAGTGCCAGTCATAGCTCTGGAAACACCATATATTTT
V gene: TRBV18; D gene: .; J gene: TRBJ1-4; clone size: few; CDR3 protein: CASSSTGPVNEKLFF; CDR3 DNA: TGTGCCAGCTCATCGACAGGACCAGTTAATGAAAAACTGTTTTTT
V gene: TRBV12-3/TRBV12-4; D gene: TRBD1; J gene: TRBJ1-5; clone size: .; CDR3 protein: CASSFYSGQNQPQHF; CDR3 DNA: TGTGCCAGCAGTTTTTATTCGGGACAGAATCAGCCCCAGCATTTT
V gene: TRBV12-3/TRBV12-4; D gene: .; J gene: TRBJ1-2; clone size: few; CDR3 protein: CASTYLTTNYGYTF; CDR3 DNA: TGTGCCAGCACCTATCTGACAACAAACTATGGCTACACCTTC
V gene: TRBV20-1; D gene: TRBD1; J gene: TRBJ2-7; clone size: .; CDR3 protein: CSAQEGAGYEQYF; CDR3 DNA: TGCAGTGCCCAAGAGGGGGCAGGTTACGAGCAGTACTTC
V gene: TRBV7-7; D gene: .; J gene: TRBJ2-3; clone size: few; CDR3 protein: CASSFGFSQTDTQYF; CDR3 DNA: TGTGCTAGCAGCTTCGGCTTCAGCCAGACAGATACGCAGTATTTT
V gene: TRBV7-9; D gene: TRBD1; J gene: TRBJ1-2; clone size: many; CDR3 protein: CASSLEPATGADGYTF; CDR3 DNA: TGTGCCAGCAGCTTAGAACCGGCGACAGGGGCAGACGGCTACACCTTC
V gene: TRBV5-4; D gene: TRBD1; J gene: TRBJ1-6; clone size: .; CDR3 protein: CASSLGTGQGSSNSPLHF; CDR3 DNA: TGTGCCAGCAGCTTGGGGACAGGACAGGGAAGTTCTAATTCACCCCTCCACTTT
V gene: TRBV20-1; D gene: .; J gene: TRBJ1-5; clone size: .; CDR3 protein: CSARDDPDQPQHF; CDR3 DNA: TGCAGTGCTAGAGACGACCCGGATCAGCCCCAGCATTTT
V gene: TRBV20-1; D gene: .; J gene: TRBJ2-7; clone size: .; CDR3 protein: CSALKTGGRDEQYF; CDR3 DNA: TGCAGTGCTCTAAAAACCGGGGGCCGAGACGAGCAGTACTTC
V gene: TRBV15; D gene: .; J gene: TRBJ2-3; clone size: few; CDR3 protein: CATSTTVALDTQYF; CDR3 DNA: TGTGCCACCAGCACGACAGTAGCCTTAGATACGCAGTATTTT
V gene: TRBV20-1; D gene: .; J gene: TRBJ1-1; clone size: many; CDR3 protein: CSARLGHLNTEAFF; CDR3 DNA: TGCAGTGCTAGACTAGGACACCTGAACACTGAAGCTTTCTTT
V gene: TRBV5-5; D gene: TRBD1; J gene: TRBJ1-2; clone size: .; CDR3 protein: CASSSGQGARGGYTF; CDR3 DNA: TGTGCCAGCAGCTCTGGGCAGGGGGCGCGCGGTGGCTACACCTTC
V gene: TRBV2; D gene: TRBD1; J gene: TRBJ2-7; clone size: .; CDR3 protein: CASSWTGGSDEQYF; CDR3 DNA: TGTGCCAGCAGTTGGACAGGGGGCAGCGACGAGCAGTACTTC
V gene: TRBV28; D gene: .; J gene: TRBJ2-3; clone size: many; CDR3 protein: CASRSPPGLSDTQYF; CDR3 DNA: TGTGCCAGCAGGTCGCCCCCGGGGCTCTCAGATACGCAGTATTTT
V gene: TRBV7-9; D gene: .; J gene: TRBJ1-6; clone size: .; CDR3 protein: CASSLDLRNSPLHF; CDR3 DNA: TGTGCCAGCAGCTTGGACCTCAGGAATTCACCCCTCCACTTT
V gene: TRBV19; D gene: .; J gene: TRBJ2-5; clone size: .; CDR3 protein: CASSLQPQETQYF; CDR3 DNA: TGTGCCAGTAGCCTACAGCCTCAAGAGACCCAGTACTTC
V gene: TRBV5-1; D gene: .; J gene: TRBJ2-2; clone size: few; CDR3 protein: CASSLGGTAGTGELFF; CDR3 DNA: TGCGCCAGCAGCTTGGGCGGGACAGCCGGCACCGGGGAGCTGTTTTTT
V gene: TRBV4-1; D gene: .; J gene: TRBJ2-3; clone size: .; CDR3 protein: CASTTGPGMLTDTQYF; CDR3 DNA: TGCGCCAGCACCACGGGACCAGGTATGCTGACAGATACGCAGTATTTT
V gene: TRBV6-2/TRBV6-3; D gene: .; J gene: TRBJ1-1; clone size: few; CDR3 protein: CASRLPGQEALF; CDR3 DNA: TGTGCCAGCAGACTACCGGGTCAGGAAGCTCTCTTT
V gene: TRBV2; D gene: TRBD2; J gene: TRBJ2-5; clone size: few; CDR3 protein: CASSQGLAGSSSRETQYF; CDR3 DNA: TGTGCCAGCAGCCAGGGACTAGCGGGGTCTAGTAGTAGAGAGACCCAGTACTTC
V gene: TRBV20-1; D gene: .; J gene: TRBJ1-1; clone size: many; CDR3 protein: CSARGGLMNTEAFF; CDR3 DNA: TGCAGTGCTAGAGGGGGGTTGATGAACACTGAAGCTTTCTTT
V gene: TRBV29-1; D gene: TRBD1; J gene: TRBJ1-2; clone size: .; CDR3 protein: CSVANQRGQARYGYTF; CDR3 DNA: TGCAGCGTTGCCAATCAACGGGGACAGGCAAGATATGGCTACACCTTC
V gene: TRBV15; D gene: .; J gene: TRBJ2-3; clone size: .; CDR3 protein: CATSRPSDTQYF; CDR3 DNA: TGTGCCACCAGCAGACCATCGGATACGCAGTATTTT
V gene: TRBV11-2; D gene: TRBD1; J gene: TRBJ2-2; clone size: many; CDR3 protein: CASSRDSGTGELFF; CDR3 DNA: TGTGCCAGCAGTAGGGACAGTGGAACCGGGGAGCTGTTTTTT
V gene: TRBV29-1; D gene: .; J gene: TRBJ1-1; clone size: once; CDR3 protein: CSVDSGGFGTEAFF; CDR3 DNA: TGCAGCGTTGATTCGGGCGGGTTTGGCACTGAAGCTTTCTTT
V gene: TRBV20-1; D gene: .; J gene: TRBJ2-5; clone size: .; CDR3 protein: CSARDHGETQYF; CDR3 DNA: TGCAGTGCTAGAGACCATGGGGAGACCCAGTACTTC
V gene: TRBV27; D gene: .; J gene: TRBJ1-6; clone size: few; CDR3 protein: CARRGDSPLHF; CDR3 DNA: TGTGCCCGAAGGGGAGATTCACCCCTCCACTTT